Listed below are T cell receptor beta chains from one sample, sequenced in a study of blood T cell repertoires in COVID-19. Sequenced by immunoSEQ multiplex PCR; TCRdb stores in-frame clones only, minus some. The profile shows about 300,000 clones, about 88% of them singletons. The sample consisted of peripheral blood. These receptors originate from a human donor with COVID-19, enrolled during active disease. The donor label of this sample is uncertain. The CDR3 runs from the conserved cysteine through the conserved F or W.

v_call cdr3_aa
TRBV7-9 CASSRTSGRTYSYEQYF
TRBV10-3 CAISDDGTGYYGYTF
TRBV7-2 CASSLNTGVRNEQYF
TRBV7-9 CASSLQGFEQPQHF
TRBV5-1 CASSQTPGLAGGETQYF
TRBV28 CASSPPGPRGTEAFF
TRBV28 CASSLQRTLQYF
TRBV7-3 CASSLQGLAGDYNEQFF
TRBV12-5 CASGLATGDSGNTIYF
TRBV19 CASSRLALLDEQFF
TRBV24-1 CATSDSGGNQEKLFF
TRBV27 CASSLTGGFNEKLFF
TRBV7-2 CASEVGGTADTQYF
TRBV7-3 CASSLLGGPSTDTQYF
TRBV27 CASSSGQGGGQPQHF
TRBV18 CASSPGWAVSTDTQYF
TRBV7-2 CASSLPGTDTQYF
TRBV2 CASSGQQHYNEQFF
TRBV4-3 CASSFFGTSGARELFF
TRBV19 CASSLGQLSEAFF
TRBV5-8 CASSLSAGVTYEQYF
TRBV21-1 CASSNETTSGTSITSYNEQFF
TRBV12-3/TRBV12-4 CASSFDATTEAFF
TRBV15 CATSRRTGSTDTQYF
TRBV6-5 CASSYSLAGSYNEQFF
TRBV2 CASRARQGSGNTIYF
TRBV6-1 CASSEGGGTVNTEAFF
TRBV6-5 CASSWAGREGNTIYF
TRBV11-2 CASSFYRNEAFF
TRBV2 CASSDLAGGSTYNEQFF
TRBV27 CASSFDGGGSSYNEQFF